This passage covers 23 T cell receptor beta chains from one sample sequenced in a study of shared clonotypes between healthy human individuals (dated by TCRdb to about 2020). For the CD8 naive samples, CD45RO-negative cells were positively selected for CCR7, yielding a CD45RA+CCR7+ population from which TemRA cells were excluded. The library was made by the immunoSEQ multiplex PCR assay. This immuneACCESS table, as held by TCRdb, lists in-frame sequences with V and J called but not all clones. Of the missing ones, under half trace to an unresolved V gene in checked studies; the others have no known cause. In this sample the table shows about 2.2 million clones, about 93% of which occur a single time. The ten largest clones add up to around 1.7% of the sample. Sequencing used naive CD8+ T cells from PBMCs. What the cell subset or site label conveys for this sample: CD45RA+CCR7+. The receptors were sampled from a man between 18 and 35 years old in good health. Some clones in this sample may be carry-over from other donors' samples.

This chain uses TRBV5-4 with TRBJ2-7, with TRBD1 matching 10 bases. The germline gives CDR1 SGHNT, CDR2 YYREEE (reference sequence). This CDR3 region has 15 residues. With 2 bases clipped from V and 3 bases from J, the junction kept 5 bases outside the gene matches. CDR3 region: CASSFLTGGYYEQYF. The DNA for the CDR3 is TGTGCCAGCAGCTTCTTGACAGGGGGCTACTACGAGCAGTACTTC. The whole variable domain, remainder taken from reference TRBV5-4 and TRBJ2-7, is ETGVTQSPTHLIKTRGQQVTLRCSSQSGHNTVSWYQQALGQGPQFIFQYYREEENGRGNFPPRFSGLQFPNYSSELNVNALELDDSALYLCASSFLTGGYYEQYFGPGTRLTVT.

This chain uses TRBV5-6 with TRBJ2-7, with D possibly matching TRBD2 (6 bases). This CDR3 contains 13 residues. The V end was cut by 0 bases, the J end by 6 bases, with 10 bases between. CDR1 SGHDT and CDR2 YYEEEE come from the germline V gene. The CDR3 DNA is TGTGCCAGCAGCTTGGGGGCGGGGATCGAGCAGTACTTC. This codes for CASSLGAGIEQYF.

V usage is TRBV30 and J usage is TRBJ2-7; D is perhaps TRBD2 (5 bases). From germline, CDR1 is GTSNPN and CDR2 SVGIG (reference sequence). The germline V and J ends were trimmed by 2 bases and 6 bases, with 11 bases remaining between them. The CDR3 loop spans 12 amino acids. This chain's CDR3 is CAWSIGVSEQYF. CDR3 in DNA: TGTGCCTGGAGTATCGGGGTTAGCGAGCAGTACTTC.

The chain links TRBV5-1 to TRBJ2-7; D ambiguous. Per the germline V gene, CDR1 is SGHRS and CDR2 is YFSETQ. Trimming removed 4 bases at V and 2 bases at J, with 13 bases between. The CDR3 has 14 residues. The CDR3 protein is CASSTAGTTYEQYF. DNA for the CDR3: TGCGCCAGCAGCACAGCCGGTACTACCTACGAGCAGTACTTC.

The chain combines TRBV4-1 with TRBJ1-1, with no clear D. Trimming cost V 3 bases and J 6 bases, with 14 bases left between them. CDR3 size: 14 residues. CDR1 MGHRA and CDR2 YSYEKL come from the germline V gene. CDR3 loop: CASSQVLGGPEAFF. The CDR3 DNA follows: TGCGCCAGCAGCCAGGTCTTGGGAGGCCCTGAAGCTTTCTTT.

V usage is TRBV30 and J usage is TRBJ1-1; D is unresolved. The CDR3 totals 13 residues. CDR1 is GTSNPN and CDR2 is SVGIG in the germline V gene (reference sequence). V was trimmed by 3 bases and J by 4 bases, leaving 12 bases between them. CDR3: CAWRARGSTEAFF. CDR3 bases: TGTGCCTGGAGAGCTCGTGGAAGCACTGAAGCTTTCTTT. The variable domain in full, with the rest retrieved from reference TRBV30 and TRBJ1-1, is SQTIHQWPATLVQPVGSPLSLECTVEGTSNPNLYWYRQAAGRGLQLLFYSVGIGQISSEVPQNLSASRPQDRQFILSSKKLLLSDSGFYLCAWRARGSTEAFFGQGTRLTVV.

This rearrangement joins TRBV29-1 to TRBJ2-2; D remains unclear. CDR1 is SQVTM, CDR2 ANQGSEA, per germline. The ends were cut back, 8 bases at V and 7 bases at J, with 14 bases in the middle. The CDR3 runs 12 residues. The CDR3 spells CSCLGLNGELFF. The CDR3 DNA follows: TGCAGCTGTTTAGGGTTGAACGGGGAGCTGTTTTTT.

CDR3 sequence reads: CASRPYRGDGYTF. CDR3 DNA sequence: TGTGCCAGCCGTCCTTACAGGGGGGACGGCTACACCTTC. The chain links TRBV25-1 to TRBJ1-2; 8 positions match TRBD1. This CDR3 has 13 residues. Looked up from germline, CDR1 is MGHDK and CDR2 is SYGVNS. V dropped 8 bases and J dropped 8; count of bases not matched to a gene: 10.

The V call is TRBV5-4, the J call TRBJ2-5; D perhaps matches TRBD2 (6 bases). The germline V and J ends were trimmed by 3 bases and 5 bases, with 14 bases remaining between them. Germline CDR1 SGHNT, CDR2 YYREEE (reference sequence). There are 14 residues in the CDR3. This CDR3 reads CASSYNGGGETQYF. DNA for the CDR3: TGTGCCAGCAGCTATAACGGCGGAGGGGAGACCCAGTACTTC.

V usage is TRBV2 and J usage is TRBJ2-4, with 8 bases fitting TRBD2. V gave up 6 bases and J gave up 6 bases; unmatched junction bases: 13. The CDR3 contains 16 residues. CDR1 SNHLY and CDR2 FYNNEI come from the germline V gene. The CDR3 nucleotides are TGTGCCAGCAGGGACTCGACTAGCGTAAAAAGAAACATTCAGTACTTC. It encodes CASRDSTSVKRNIQYF.

With regard to this clone: This specimen includes other DNA sequences encoding the same CDR3. V usage is TRBV5-6 and J usage is TRBJ1-5; D is ambiguous. The V end lost 0 bases, the J end lost 5 bases, and 6 bases lay between the germline ends. Per germline, CDR1 SGHDT and CDR2 YYEEEE. There are 13 residues in the CDR3. The CDR3 DNA sequence: TGTGCCAGCAGCTTGGGGGGAGATCAGCCCCAGCATTTT. Translation: CASSLGGDQPQHF. Together with reference TRBV5-6 and TRBJ1-5, the CDR3 gives the full variable domain: DAGVTQSPTHLIKTRGQQVTLRCSPKSGHDTVSWYQQALGQGPQFIFQYYEEEERQRGNFPDRFSGHQFPNYSSELNVNALLLGDSALYLCASSLGGDQPQHFGDGTRLSIL.

The gene calls are TRBV28 and TRBJ1-2; the D gene is possibly TRBD1 (5 bases). Deletions cut 6 bases from V and 6 bases from J, with 26 bases between. Germline V gives CDR1 MDHEN, CDR2 SYDVKM. The CDR3 runs 17 residues. CDR3 coding DNA: TGTGCCAGCAGATGTACATGGGACGCCGCAAACTGCGATGGCTACACCTTC. Its protein is CASRCTWDAANCDGYTF.

This clone was seen only once. This chain joins TRBV15 and TRBJ1-1; 8 bases fit TRBD1. Germline V gene data show CDR1 as LNHNV and CDR2 as YYDKDF (reference sequence). The CDR3 has 14 amino acids. V lost 9 bases and J lost 1; bases outside the gene matches: 7. The CDR3 bases are TGTGCCACTGGACAGGGTTCGGAGAACACTGAAGCTTTCTTT. Its protein is CATGQGSENTEAFF.

As DNA, the CDR3 is TGTGCCAGTGAAGACCTAGCGGGAGCCGGCTCCTACAATGAGCAGTTCTTC. As protein: CASEDLAGAGSYNEQFF. V is TRBV19 and J is TRBJ2-1; 10 bases are shared with TRBD2. Germline CDR1 reads LNHDA; CDR2 reads SQIVND (reference sequence). The junction had 10 bases not matched to a gene; V was cut back by 8 bases and J by 0 bases. The CDR3 is made up of 17 amino acids.

Notes on this clone: The sample carries other DNA sequences with the same CDR3. The J gene is TRBJ2-1, the V gene TRBV30; D may be TRBD1 (6 bases). The CDR3 loop spans 14 amino acids. Trimming left V 0 bases short and J 4 bases short, with 10 bases between. CDR1 is GTSNPN and CDR2 is SVGIG in the germline V gene (reference sequence). CDR3 residues: CAWSVLGGYNEQFF. The CDR3 nucleotides are TGTGCCTGGAGTGTACTAGGGGGTTACAATGAGCAGTTCTTC.

The chain couples TRBV7-8 to TRBJ2-3; possible D gene TRBD2, 6 bases. This CDR3 comprises 17 residues. V shed 1 base and J shed 2 bases, with 16 bases lying between them. Germline-derived CDR1 and CDR2 are SGHVS and FQNEAQ. CDR3 bases: TGTGCCAGCAGCTTAGATGTGGGGTTAGCGGTCACAGATACGCAGTATTTT. This codes for CASSLDVGLAVTDTQYF.

The rearrangement uses TRBV15 and TRBJ1-1; maybe TRBD1 (5 bases). The CDR3 is 14 amino acids. CDR1 is LNHNV and CDR2 is YYDKDF in the germline V gene (reference sequence). V dropped 0 bases and J dropped 5 bases, with 10 bases sitting between them. The DNA of the CDR3 is TGTGCCACCAGCAGAGAGGGGACTCGGACTGAAGCTTTCTTT. This sequence encodes CATSREGTRTEAFF.

This clone is a singleton in its sample. The chain couples TRBV28 to TRBJ1-5; D might be TRBD1 (5 bases). Germline values: CDR1 MDHEN, CDR2 SYDVKM. Trimming took off 2 bases at V and 4 bases at J, with 15 bases between the two ends. The CDR3 extends over 16 amino acids. CDR3 residues: CASSLRAAGPNQPQHF. CDR3 nucleotide sequence: TGTGCCAGCAGTTTAAGGGCAGCAGGGCCGAATCAGCCCCAGCATTTT.

The rearrangement uses TRBV7-8 and TRBJ2-1, with D hard to call. This CDR3 is 15 amino acids long. Germline V gene lookup returns CDR1 SGHVS and CDR2 FQNEAQ. V lost 1 base and J lost 0, with 7 bases in between. The CDR3 nucleotides read TGTGCCAGCAGCTTAGTGACAAGCTCCTACAATGAGCAGTTCTTC. Translating gives CASSLVTSSYNEQFF.

V gene TRBV6-5 combines with J gene TRBJ1-2; tentative D call: TRBD1 (5 bases). The CDR3 consists of 16 residues. In germline, CDR1 is MNHEY, CDR2 SVGAGI. Trimming took 2 bases from V and 3 from J, leaving 16 bases between them. CDR3 sequence: CASSYPQGPNHYGYTF. The CDR3 DNA is TGTGCCAGCAGTTACCCCCAGGGACCTAACCACTATGGCTACACCTTC.

The chain combines TRBV6-1 with TRBJ1-1; no clear D. CDR3 length: 17 residues. Trimming shortened V by 0 bases and J by 3 bases, and 17 bases separated the two germline ends. Germline V lookup: CDR1 MNHNS, CDR2 SASEGT. The CDR3, as DNA: TGTGCCAGCAGTGAAGCGCTTCTCGGGGAGGAGGACACTGAAGCTTTCTTT. Encoded protein: CASSEALLGEEDTEAFF.

The chain carries TRBV6-1 and TRBJ2-1; D gene ambiguous. V was pared by 5 bases and J by 7 bases, with 12 bases between. CDR1 and CDR2 (germline): MNHNS, SASEGT. The length of the CDR3 is 13 residues. In DNA form, the CDR3 reads TGTGCCAGCAGTCTTGTTTCTTGTAATGAGCAGTTCTTC. Encoded protein: CASSLVSCNEQFF.

This chain links TRBV19 with TRBJ2-3; D gene unclear. Germline V gene sequence: CDR1 LNHDA, CDR2 SQIVND (reference sequence). The CDR3 spans 16 residues. The V gene lost 1 base and the J gene lost 7 bases, with 18 bases spanning the gap. The CDR3 nucleotides read TGTGCCAGTAGTATAGGCGCACGTCGATTGGCAAATACGCAGTATTTT. It translates to CASSIGARRLANTQYF.